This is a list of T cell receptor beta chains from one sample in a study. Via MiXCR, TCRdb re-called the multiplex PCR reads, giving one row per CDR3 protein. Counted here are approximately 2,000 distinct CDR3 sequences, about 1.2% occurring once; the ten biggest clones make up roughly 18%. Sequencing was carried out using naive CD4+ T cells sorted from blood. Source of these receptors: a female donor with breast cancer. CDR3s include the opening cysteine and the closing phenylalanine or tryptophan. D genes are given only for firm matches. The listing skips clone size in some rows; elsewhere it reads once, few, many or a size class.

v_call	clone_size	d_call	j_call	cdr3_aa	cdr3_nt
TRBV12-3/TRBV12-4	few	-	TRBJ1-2	CASSLAGRGYGYTF	TGTGCCAGCAGTTTAGCAGGGAGAGGCTATGGCTACACCTTC
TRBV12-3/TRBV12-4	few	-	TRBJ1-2	CASSSSTGIYGYTF	TGTGCCAGCAGTTCCTCGACTGGCATCTATGGCTACACCTTC
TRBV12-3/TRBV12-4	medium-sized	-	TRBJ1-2	CASSLTADGYGYTF	TGTGCCAGCAGTTTGACTGCAGATGGCTATGGCTACACCTTC
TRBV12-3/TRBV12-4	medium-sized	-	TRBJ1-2	CASSFDSFINGYTF	TGTGCCAGCAGTTTCGACAGTTTCATAAATGGCTACACCTTC
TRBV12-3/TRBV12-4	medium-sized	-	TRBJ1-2	CASSSHQTTDNYGYTF	TGTGCCAGCAGTTCACACCAGACTACCGACAACTATGGCTACACCTTC
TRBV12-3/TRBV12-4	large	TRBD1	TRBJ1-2	CASSPGQGYGYTF	TGTGCCAGCAGTCCTGGACAGGGCTATGGCTACACCTTC
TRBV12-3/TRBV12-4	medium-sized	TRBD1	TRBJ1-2	CASSPGQANYGYTF	TGTGCCAGCAGTCCAGGACAGGCTAACTATGGCTACACCTTC
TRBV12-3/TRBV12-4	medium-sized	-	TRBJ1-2	CASSFSDYGYTF	TGTGCCAGCAGTTTCTCGGACTATGGCTACACCTTC
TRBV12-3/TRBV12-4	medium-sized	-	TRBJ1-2	CASSSTSLAGYTF	TGTGCCAGCAGTTCGACGAGCCTCGCGGGCTACACCTTC
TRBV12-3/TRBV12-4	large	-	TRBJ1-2	CASSPDSNRWFGYTF	TGTGCCAGCAGTCCGGACAGTAATAGGTGGTTTGGCTACACCTTC
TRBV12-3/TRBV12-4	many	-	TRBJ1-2	CASTSSGGYTF	TGTGCCAGCACCTCCTCAGGTGGCTACACCTTC
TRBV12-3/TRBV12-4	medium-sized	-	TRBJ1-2	CASSLESVAAYGYTF	TGTGCCAGCAGTTTAGAGTCAGTGGCTGCTTATGGCTACACCTTC
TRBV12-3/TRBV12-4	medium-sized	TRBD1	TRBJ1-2	CASSRQGYGYTF	TGTGCCAGCAGTAGACAGGGCTATGGCTACACCTTC
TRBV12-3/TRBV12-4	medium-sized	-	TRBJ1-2	CASSVNSYGYTF	TGTGCCAGCAGTGTTAATTCCTATGGCTACACCTTC
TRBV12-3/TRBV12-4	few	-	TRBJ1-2	CASSLSAGGYTF	TGTGCCAGCAGTTTAAGCGCCGGTGGCTACACCTTC
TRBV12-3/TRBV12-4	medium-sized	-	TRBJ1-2	CASRRGGSNYGYTF	TGTGCCAGCAGACGCGGAGGTTCTAACTATGGCTACACCTTC
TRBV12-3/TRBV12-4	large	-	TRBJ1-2	CASSLGLPYGYTF	TGTGCCAGCAGTTTGGGACTCCCCTATGGCTACACCTTC
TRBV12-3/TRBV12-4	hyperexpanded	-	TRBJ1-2	CASSFVGWNGYTF	TGTGCCAGCAGTTTTGTCGGATGGAACGGCTACACCTTC
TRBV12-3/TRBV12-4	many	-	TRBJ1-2	CASSLDGFGYTF	TGTGCCAGCAGTTTAGATGGGTTCGGATACACCTTC
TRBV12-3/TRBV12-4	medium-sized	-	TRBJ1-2	CASSFREINYGYTF	TGTGCCAGCAGTTTCAGGGAAATTAACTATGGCTACACCTTC
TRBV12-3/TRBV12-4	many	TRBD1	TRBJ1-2	CASRGQGLGYTF	TGTGCCAGCAGAGGACAGGGTTTGGGCTACACCTTC
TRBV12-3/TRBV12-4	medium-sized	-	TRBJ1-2	CASSPAGQQNYGYTF	TGTGCCAGCAGTCCAGCCGGACAGCAGAACTATGGCTACACCTTC
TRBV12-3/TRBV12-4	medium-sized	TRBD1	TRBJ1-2	CASREIGTGYGYTF	TGTGCCAGCAGAGAGATTGGGACAGGGTATGGCTACACCTTC
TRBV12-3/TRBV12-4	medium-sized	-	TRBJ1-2	CASRHAGAGGYTF	TGTGCCAGCAGGCACGCAGGGGCCGGTGGCTACACCTTC
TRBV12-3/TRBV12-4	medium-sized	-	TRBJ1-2	CASRNRDRHTF	TGTGCCAGCAGGAACAGGGATCGTCACACCTTC
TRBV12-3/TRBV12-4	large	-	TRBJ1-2	CASSFRGHGYTF	TGTGCCAGCAGTTTCAGGGGACATGGCTACACCTTC
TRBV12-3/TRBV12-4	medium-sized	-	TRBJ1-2	CASSPRDYGYTF	TGTGCCAGCAGTCCGAGGGACTATGGCTACACCTTC
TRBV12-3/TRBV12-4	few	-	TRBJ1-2	CASRLDGIYGYTF	TGTGCCAGCAGATTAGACGGGATCTATGGCTACACCTTC
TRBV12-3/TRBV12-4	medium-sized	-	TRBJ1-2	CASSPKERSSHGYTF	TGTGCCAGCAGTCCGAAGGAAAGGTCATCACATGGCTACACCTTC
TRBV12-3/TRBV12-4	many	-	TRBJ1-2	CASSFDVTGYTF	TGTGCCAGCAGTTTCGACGTTACGGGCTACACCTTC
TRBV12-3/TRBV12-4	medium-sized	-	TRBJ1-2	CASTRTAGSYYGYTF	TGTGCCAGCACCCGGACGGCCGGCTCCTACTATGGCTACACCTTC
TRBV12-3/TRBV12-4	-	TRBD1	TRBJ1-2	CASSLTGTGLMNYGYTF	TGTGCCAGCAGTTTAACCGGGACAGGCCTGATGAACTATGGCTACACCTTC
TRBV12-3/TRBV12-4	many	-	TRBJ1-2	CASSPGQKIYGYTF	TGTGCCAGCAGTCCAGGACAGAAGATCTATGGCTACACCTTC
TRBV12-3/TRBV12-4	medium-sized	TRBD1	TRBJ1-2	CASSLGQGPYGYTF	TGTGCCAGCAGTTTGGGACAGGGGCCCTATGGCTACACCTTC
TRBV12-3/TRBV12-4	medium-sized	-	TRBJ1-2	CASSSRTGYGYTF	TGTGCCAGCAGTTCCCGGACCGGCTATGGCTACACCTTC
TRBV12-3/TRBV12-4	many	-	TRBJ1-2	CASSRSGSNYGYTF	TGTGCCAGCAGTCGGTCAGGAAGTAACTATGGCTACACCTTC